This T cell receptor beta chain emerged from a study of monozygotic twins with inflammatory bowel disease. The study's findings and limits: For IBD, no single strong associated signal or clonotype was supported.

Remarks on this clonotype: What it binds is unknown.

This CDR3 has 12 residues. CDR1 and CDR2 (germline): SGHAT, FQDESV (reference sequence). TCRdb reprocessed the 5' RACE reads and keeps a single row for each CDR3 protein, giving no DNA. The listing contains some 130,000 distinct CDR3 sequences. Collection yielded 2.5 to 3 ml of blood per donor. The sequencing input was blood. The TCR was taken from a human donor with ulcerative colitis or Crohn's disease, or a healthy co-twin of an affected twin (not recorded which). The chain is built from TRBV11-1 and TRBJ2-7. The CDR3 reads CASSLNRYEQYF.